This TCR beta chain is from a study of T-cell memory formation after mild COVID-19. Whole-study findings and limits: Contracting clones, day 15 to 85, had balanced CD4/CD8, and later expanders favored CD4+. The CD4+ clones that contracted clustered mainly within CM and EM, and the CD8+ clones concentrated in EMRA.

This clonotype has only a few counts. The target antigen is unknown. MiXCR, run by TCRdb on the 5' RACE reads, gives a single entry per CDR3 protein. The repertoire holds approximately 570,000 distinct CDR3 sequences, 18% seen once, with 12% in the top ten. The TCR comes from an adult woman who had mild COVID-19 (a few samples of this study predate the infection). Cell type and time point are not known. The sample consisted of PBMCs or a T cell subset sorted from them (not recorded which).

The CDR3 spells CASRASGGPTEAFF. Written as DNA, the CDR3 is TGTGCCAGCAGAGCCTCAGGGGGGCCCACTGAAGCTTTCTTT. The V and J genes are TRBV6-1 and TRBJ1-1, with TRBD1 matching over 7 bases. Trimming at V came to 6 bases and at J to 4 bases, leaving 8 bases not matched to a gene. Germline-derived CDR1 and CDR2 are MNHNS and SASEGT. This CDR3 contains 14 residues.